This is a list of T cell receptor beta chains from one sample in a study of shared clonotypes between healthy human individuals. Sequencing was performed with immunoSEQ multiplex PCR; in TCRdb, only in-frame clones are kept and a portion is missing. The sample contains over a million clones, 98% of which appear only once. The specimen was naive CD4+ T cells sorted from blood. These receptors came from a man under 40 in good health. CDR3s include the opening cysteine and the closing phenylalanine or tryptophan. Each record gives: J gene, V gene, D gene, CDR3 protein. D genes are given only for firm matches.

>TRBJ2-2|TRBV27|.
CASTRTNTGELFF
>TRBJ2-7|TRBV27|TRBD1
CATKQGARYEQYF
>TRBJ2-2|TRBV9|.
CASSVVRTGELFF
>TRBJ1-1|TRBV19|.
CASSRWATGPNTEAFF
>TRBJ2-1|TRBV7-8|.
CASSVTMGNEQFF
>TRBJ2-3|TRBV9|TRBD2
CASSVAQPSGISTDTQYF
>TRBJ2-7|TRBV30|TRBD2
CAWSVPWGGVAVPCEQYF
>TRBJ1-3|TRBV7-8|.
CASSLGLGRPELNTIYF
>TRBJ2-7|TRBV15|.
CATSSQGFLGEQYF
>TRBJ2-7|TRBV7-2|.
CASSLAELTYEQYF
>TRBJ2-7|TRBV28|TRBD2
CASSPTSGKYF
>TRBJ1-3|TRBV7-7|.
CASSLSKGSGNTIYF
>TRBJ1-3|TRBV5-1|.
CASRSAGSYSGNTIYF
>TRBJ1-5|TRBV28|.
CASSLRNQPQHF
>TRBJ2-7|TRBV5-1|TRBD2
CASSLALADTYEQYF
>TRBJ2-1|TRBV11-2|.
CASSLETPRNEQFF
>TRBJ2-5|TRBV4-1|TRBD1
CASSQDPGQGETQYF
>TRBJ2-3|TRBV2|TRBD2
CASSGWTSGRTDTQYF
>TRBJ2-1|TRBV9|TRBD2
CASSVVGSGRVGSYNEQFF
>TRBJ2-7|TRBV5-1|.
CASSLNLDEQYF
>TRBJ2-1|TRBV2|.
CASRRGWQQNNEQFF
>TRBJ2-3|TRBV6-6|TRBD2
CASRGTSGRNYTQYF
>TRBJ1-1|TRBV14|.
CASSQGVKAGQNTEAFF
>TRBJ2-5|TRBV7-9|.
CASSGGHLYF
>TRBJ1-4|TRBV18|.
CASSPPFPQGMENEKLFF
>TRBJ2-7|TRBV27|TRBD1
CASSSGDSFLSYEQYF
>TRBJ1-5|TRBV28|TRBD1
CASSGDRADQPQHF
>TRBJ2-2|TRBV6-1|TRBD2
CASGLAGGWTGELFF